The following is a TCR beta chain sequence with its context. Antigen specificity is unknown. These data belong to a study of shared clonotypes between healthy human individuals. General study points: Shared clonotypes across all four donors exceeded non-shared ones in generation probability. A small donor pool kept down the genetic and exposure-history diversity that was represented.

The repertoire was sequenced with immunoSEQ multiplex PCR; TCRdb's copy has only in-frame clones and lacks some. The table includes about 1 million clones, about 77% detected once. The study enrolled healthy HIV-negative adults without recent acute infections or vaccinations as donors. CD4+ cells were split into CD45RA+ naive and CD45RA-negative memory subsets. Trimming took 6 bases from V and 2 from J, leaving 12 bases between them. The CDR3 covers 14 residues. Germline V lookup: CDR1 MGHDK, CDR2 SYGVNS. The rearrangement uses TRBV25-1 and TRBJ2-3, with D possibly matching TRBD1 (6 bases). The receptor's source is a man between 18 and 35 years old in good health. The sequenced sample consisted of memory CD4+ T cells sorted from blood. Subset described: CD45RA-negative fraction. The CDR3 sequence is CASSHRAFTDTQYF. Written as DNA, the CDR3 is TGTGCCAGCAGCCACAGGGCCTTCACAGATACGCAGTATTTT.